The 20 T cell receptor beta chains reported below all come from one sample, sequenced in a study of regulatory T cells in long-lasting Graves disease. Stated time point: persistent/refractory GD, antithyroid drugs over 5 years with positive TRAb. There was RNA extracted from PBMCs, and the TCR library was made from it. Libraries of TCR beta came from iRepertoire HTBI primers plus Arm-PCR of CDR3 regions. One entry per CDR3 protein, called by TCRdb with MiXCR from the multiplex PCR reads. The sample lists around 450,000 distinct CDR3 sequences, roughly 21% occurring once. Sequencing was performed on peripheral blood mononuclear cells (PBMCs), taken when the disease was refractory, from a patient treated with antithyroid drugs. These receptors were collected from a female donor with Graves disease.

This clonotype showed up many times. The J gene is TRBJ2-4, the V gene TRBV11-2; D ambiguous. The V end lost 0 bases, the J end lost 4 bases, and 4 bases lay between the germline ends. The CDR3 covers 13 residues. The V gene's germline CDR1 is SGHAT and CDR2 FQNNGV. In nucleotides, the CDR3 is TGTGCCAGCAGCTTAGAGGAAAAAAACATTCAGTACTTC. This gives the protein CASSLEEKNIQYF.

The DNA for the CDR3 is TGTGCCAGCAGTTACTCGAGAGTAGCGGGAGGGGACGAGCAGTACTTC. This codes for CASSYSRVAGGDEQYF. This sequence joins TRBV6-2 or TRBV6-3 and TRBJ2-7; 11 nucleotides line up with TRBD2. The CDR3 sequence is 16 residues long. CDR1 MNHEY and CDR2 SVGEGT come from the germline V gene. Unmatched junction bases numbered 6, after V lost 0 bases and J lost 5 bases.

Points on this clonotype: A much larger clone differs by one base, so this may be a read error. Here the CDR3 DNA reads TGTGCCAGCTCGCTATGGGCGAACACCGGGGAGCCGTTTTTT. Protein sequence: CASSLWANTGEPFF. V gene TRBV27 combines with J gene TRBJ2-2; D possibly corresponds to TRBD2 (5 bases). The V gene's germline CDR1 is MNHEY and CDR2 SMNVEV (reference sequence). The CDR3 covers 14 residues.

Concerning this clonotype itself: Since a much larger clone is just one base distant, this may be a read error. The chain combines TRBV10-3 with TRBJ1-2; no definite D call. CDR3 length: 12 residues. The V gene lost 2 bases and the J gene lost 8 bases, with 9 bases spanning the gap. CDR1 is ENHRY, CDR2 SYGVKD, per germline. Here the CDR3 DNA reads TGTGCCATCAGTGAGAACGGGGAAGGCTACACCTTC. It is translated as CAISENGEGYTF.

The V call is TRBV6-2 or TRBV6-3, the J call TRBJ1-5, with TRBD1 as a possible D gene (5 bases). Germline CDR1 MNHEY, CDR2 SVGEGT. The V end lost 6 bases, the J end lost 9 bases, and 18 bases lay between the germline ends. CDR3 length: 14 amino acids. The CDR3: CASSPGTGAAPQHF. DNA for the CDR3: TGTGCCAGCAGCCCCGGGACCGGAGCAGCGCCCCAGCATTTT.

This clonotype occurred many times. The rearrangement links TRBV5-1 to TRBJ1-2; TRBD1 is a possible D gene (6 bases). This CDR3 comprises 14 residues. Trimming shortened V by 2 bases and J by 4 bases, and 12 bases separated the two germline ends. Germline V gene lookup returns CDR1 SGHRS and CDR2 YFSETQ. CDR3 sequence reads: CASSFDRPSYGYTF. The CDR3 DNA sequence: TGCGCCAGCAGCTTTGACAGGCCGAGCTATGGCTACACCTTC.

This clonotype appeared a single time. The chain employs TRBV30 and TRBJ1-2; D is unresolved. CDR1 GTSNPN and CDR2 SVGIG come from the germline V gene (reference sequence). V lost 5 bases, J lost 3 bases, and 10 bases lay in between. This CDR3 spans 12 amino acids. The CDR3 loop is CAWSPLDYGYTF. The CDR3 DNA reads TGTGCCTGGTCTCCCCTTGACTATGGCTACACCTTC. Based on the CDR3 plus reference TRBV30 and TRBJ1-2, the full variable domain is SQTIHQWPATLVQPVGSPLSLECTVEGTSNPNLYWYRQAAGRGLQLLFYSVGIGQISSEVPQNLSASRPQDRQFILSSKKLLLSDSGFYLCAWSPLDYGYTFGSGTRLTVV.

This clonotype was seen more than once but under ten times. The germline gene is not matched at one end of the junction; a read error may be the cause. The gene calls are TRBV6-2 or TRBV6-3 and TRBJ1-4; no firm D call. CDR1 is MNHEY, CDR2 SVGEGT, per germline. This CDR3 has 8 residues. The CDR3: CASSYSTF. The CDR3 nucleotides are TGTGCCAGCAGTTACTCGACCTTT.

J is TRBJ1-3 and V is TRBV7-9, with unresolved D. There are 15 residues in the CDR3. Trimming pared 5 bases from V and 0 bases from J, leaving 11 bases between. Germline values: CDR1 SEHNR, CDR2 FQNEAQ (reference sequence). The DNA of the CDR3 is TGTGCCAGCAGCCAAGAACAGCGCTCTGGAAACACCATATATTTT. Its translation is CASSQEQRSGNTIYF.

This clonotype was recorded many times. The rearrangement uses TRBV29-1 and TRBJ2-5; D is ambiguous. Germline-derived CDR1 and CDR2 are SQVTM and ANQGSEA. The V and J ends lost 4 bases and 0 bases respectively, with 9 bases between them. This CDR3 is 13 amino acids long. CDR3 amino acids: CSVVDKYQETQYF. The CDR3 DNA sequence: TGCAGCGTTGTAGACAAATACCAAGAGACCCAGTACTTC.

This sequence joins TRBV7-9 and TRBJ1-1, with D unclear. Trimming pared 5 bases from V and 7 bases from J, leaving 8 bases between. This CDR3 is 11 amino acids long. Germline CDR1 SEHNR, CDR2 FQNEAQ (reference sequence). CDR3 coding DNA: TGTGCCAGCAGCCCAGACTTTGAAGCTTTCTTT. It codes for CASSPDFEAFF.

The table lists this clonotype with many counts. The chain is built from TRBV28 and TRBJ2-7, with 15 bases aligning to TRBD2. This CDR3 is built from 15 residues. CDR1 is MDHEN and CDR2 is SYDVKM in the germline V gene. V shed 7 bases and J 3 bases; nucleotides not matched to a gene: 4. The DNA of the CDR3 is TGTGCCAGCAACGGACTAGCGGGGGGGAACTACGAGCAGTACTTC. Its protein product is CASNGLAGGNYEQYF.

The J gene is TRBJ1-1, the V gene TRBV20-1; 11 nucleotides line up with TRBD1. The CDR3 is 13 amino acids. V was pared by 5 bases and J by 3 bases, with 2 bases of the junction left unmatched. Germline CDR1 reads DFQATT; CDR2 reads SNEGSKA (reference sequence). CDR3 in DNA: TGCAGTGCTGGGGGACAGGGGGACACTGAAGCTTTCTTT. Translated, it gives CSAGGQGDTEAFF.

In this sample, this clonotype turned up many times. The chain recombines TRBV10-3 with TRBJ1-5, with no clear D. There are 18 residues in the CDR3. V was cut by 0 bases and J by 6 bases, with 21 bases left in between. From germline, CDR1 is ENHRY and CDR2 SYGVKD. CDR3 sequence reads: CAISESGWESQAIQPQHF. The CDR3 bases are TGTGCCATCAGTGAGTCCGGGTGGGAGTCCCAAGCAATTCAGCCCCAGCATTTT.

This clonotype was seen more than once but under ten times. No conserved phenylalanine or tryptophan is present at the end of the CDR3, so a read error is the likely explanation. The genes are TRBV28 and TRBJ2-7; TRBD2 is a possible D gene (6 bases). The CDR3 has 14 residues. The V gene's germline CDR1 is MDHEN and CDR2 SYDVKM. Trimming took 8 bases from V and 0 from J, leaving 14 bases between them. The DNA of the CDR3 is TGTGCCAGCCTAAGCGGGCAGGACTCCTACGAGCAGTACTCC. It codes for CASLSGQDSYEQYS.

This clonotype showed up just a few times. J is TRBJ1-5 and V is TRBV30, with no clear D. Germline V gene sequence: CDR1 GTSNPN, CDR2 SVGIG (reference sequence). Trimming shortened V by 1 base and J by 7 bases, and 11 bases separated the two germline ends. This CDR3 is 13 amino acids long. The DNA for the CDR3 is TGTGCCTGGAGTGGGGAGTGGACCCAGCCCCAGCATTTT. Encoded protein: CAWSGEWTQPQHF.

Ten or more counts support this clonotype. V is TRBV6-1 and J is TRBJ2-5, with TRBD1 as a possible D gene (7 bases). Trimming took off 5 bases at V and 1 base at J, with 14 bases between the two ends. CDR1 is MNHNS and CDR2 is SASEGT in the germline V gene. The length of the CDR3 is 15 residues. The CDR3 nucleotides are TGTGCCAGCAGTCGGAGGGGGCCCCTCCAAGAGACCCAGTACTTC. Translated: CASSRRGPLQETQYF.

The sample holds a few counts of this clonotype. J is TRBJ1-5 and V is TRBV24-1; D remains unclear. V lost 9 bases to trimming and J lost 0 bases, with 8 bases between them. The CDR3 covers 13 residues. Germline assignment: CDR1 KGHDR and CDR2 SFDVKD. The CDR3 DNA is TGTGCCACCCAAGAATATAGCAATCAGCCCCAGCATTTT. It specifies CATQEYSNQPQHF.

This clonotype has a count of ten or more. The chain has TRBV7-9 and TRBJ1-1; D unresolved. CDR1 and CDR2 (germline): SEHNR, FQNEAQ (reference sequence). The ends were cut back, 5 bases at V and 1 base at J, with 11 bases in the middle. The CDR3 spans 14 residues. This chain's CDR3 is CASSRERQNTEAFF. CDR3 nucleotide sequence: TGTGCCAGCAGCCGGGAAAGGCAGAACACTGAAGCTTTCTTT.

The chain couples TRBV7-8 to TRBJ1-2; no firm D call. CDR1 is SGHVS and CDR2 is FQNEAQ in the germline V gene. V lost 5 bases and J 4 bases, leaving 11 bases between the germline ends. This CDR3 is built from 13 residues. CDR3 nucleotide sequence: TGTGCCAGCAGCGTAGGGTCCGGCTATGGCTACACCTTC. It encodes CASSVGSGYGYTF.